This T cell receptor (beta chain) was profiled in a study of blood T cell repertoires in COVID-19. Study background: Sources were T cells, B-cell-depleted T cells, or PBMCs; the material itself was cDNA or gDNA.

Measured with immunoSEQ multiplex PCR; TCRdb has only the in-frame clones, and not every one. The profile shows about 41,000 clones, more than 75% of them singletons. This CDR3 region has 17 residues. The germline gives CDR1 SGHVS, CDR2 FNYEAQ. V was shortened by 0 bases and J by 0 bases, with 12 bases between the two germline ends. The receptor comes from a man aged 35 to 55 with COVID-19, enrolled during active disease. The chain employs TRBV7-6 and TRBJ2-1, with D hard to call. The sequencing input was peripheral blood. This chain's CDR3 is CASSLAQPGVSYNEQFF. The CDR3 DNA follows: TGTGCCAGCAGCTTAGCGCAACCAGGTGTCTCCTACAATGAGCAGTTCTTC.